Listed below are T cell receptor beta chains from one sample, sequenced in a study of blood T cell repertoires in COVID-19. Data came from immunoSEQ multiplex PCR; TCRdb stores just in-frame clones and leaves some out. The sample consists of 100,000 to 150,000 clones, approximately 86% of them appearing once. The sequenced sample consisted of PBMCs or T cells enriched from blood (not recorded which). The receptors come from a woman between 45 and 60 years old who had recovered from COVID-19. Both conserved end residues are part of each CDR3. D genes are given only for firm matches. Size values are once, few and many counts, or a class for expanded clones, and some rows have none.

TRBV19	TRBJ1-6	.	.	TGTGCCAGCGAAACGGCAGGTCCAAATTCACCCCTCCACTTT	CASETAGPNSPLHF
TRBV18	TRBJ2-7	.	TRBD1	TGTGCCAGCTCCCTCGGGACAGGGGAAGGCTACGAGCAGTACTTC	CASSLGTGEGYEQYF
TRBV6-6	TRBJ1-1	once	.	TGTGCCAGCAGCCCATGGGCCGTAGGGGACACTGAAGCTTTCTTT	CASSPWAVGDTEAFF
TRBV30	TRBJ2-1	.	.	TGTGCCTGGACAGAAGCCTACAATGAGCAGTTCTTC	CAWTEAYNEQFF
TRBV7-2	TRBJ2-5	.	TRBD2	TGTGCCAGCAGCTTAGCTATTAGCGGGGGGGCCTTGAAGACCCAGTACTTC	CASSLAISGGALKTQYF
TRBV15	TRBJ2-3	.	TRBD1	TGTGCCACCAGCAGAGGACAGGGGGCTGCTCGAGTCACAGATACGCAGTATTTT	CATSRGQGAARVTDTQYF
TRBV4-3	TRBJ2-3	.	.	TGCGCCAGCAGCCAAGTTTGGGTTCGGGGGAGAACAGCAGATACGCAGTATTTT	CASSQVWVRGRTADTQYF
TRBV29-1	TRBJ2-7	.	TRBD1	TGCAGCGTTGAAGAACCCGGGACAGGGGGTTACGAGCAGTACTTC	CSVEEPGTGGYEQYF
TRBV19	TRBJ1-2	.	.	TGTGCCAGTAGTATAGACACAAAAACTAACTATGGCTACACCTTC	CASSIDTKTNYGYTF
TRBV6-5	TRBJ2-7	.	.	TGTGCCAGCACCACGGACACCTACGAGCAGTACTTC	CASTTDTYEQYF
TRBV21-1	TRBJ2-3	few	.	TGTGCCAGCAGCATACTCCGGACTAGCGGCACAGATACGCAGTATTTT	CASSILRTSGTDTQYF
TRBV6-1	TRBJ2-7	.	.	TGTGCCAGCAGTGAAGGGCGGAACTCCTACGAGCAGTACTTC	CASSEGRNSYEQYF
TRBV3-1/TRBV3-2	TRBJ2-7	.	.	TGTGCCAGCAGCCAACTCTCCTACGAGCAGTACTTC	CASSQLSYEQYF
TRBV25-1	TRBJ1-4	.	.	TGTGCCAGCCGGGGGGGGGAAAAACTGTTTTTT	CASRGGEKLFF
TRBV7-3	TRBJ1-6	few	.	TGTGCCAGCAGCCGGGACATTCGATCACCCCTCCACTTT	CASSRDIRSPLHF
TRBV5-1	TRBJ1-1	.	.	TGCGCCAGCAGCTCCCAGACAGGATCAAACACTGAAGCTTTCTTT	CASSSQTGSNTEAFF
TRBV7-9	TRBJ2-6	.	.	TGTGCCAGCAGCAAAGACCGCTGGGCAAGAGCATTCTCCACCGGCTCTGGGGCCAACGTCCTGACTTTC	CASSKDRWARAFSTGSGANVLTF
TRBV7-8	TRBJ2-3	.	.	TGTGCCAGCAGCTTAACAGGGTTGGGCACAGATACGCAGTATTTT	CASSLTGLGTDTQYF
TRBV3-1/TRBV3-2	TRBJ1-2	.	TRBD1	TGTGCCAGCAGCCAAGATCGGACAGGGTTCTATGGCTACACCTTC	CASSQDRTGFYGYTF
TRBV3-1/TRBV3-2	TRBJ1-1	few	TRBD1	TGTGCCAGCAGCCAAGGGGGCAGGGGGCTCGAGACTGAAGCTTTCTTT	CASSQGGRGLETEAFF
TRBV14	TRBJ2-7	.	.	TGTGCCAGCAGCCAAGATTTACGGTCCTACGAGCAGTACTTC	CASSQDLRSYEQYF
TRBV10-3	TRBJ1-5	.	TRBD1	TGTGCCATCAGTAGGGGGACAGGGCCCAATCAGCCCCAGCATTTT	CAISRGTGPNQPQHF
TRBV6-5	TRBJ2-3	.	TRBD1	TGTGCCAGCAAAGGGACAGCAGATACGCAGTATTTT	CASKGTADTQYF
TRBV11-2	TRBJ2-1	.	TRBD2	TGTGCCAGCAGCCCCGGTCTAGCGGGGTACAATGAGCAGTTCTTC	CASSPGLAGYNEQFF
TRBV18	TRBJ2-3	.	TRBD1	TGTGCCAGCTCACCACCGGGACAGGGGACCACAGATACGCAGTATTTT	CASSPPGQGTTDTQYF
TRBV7-9	TRBJ2-7	.	.	TGTGCCAGCAGCTCTAGCGTCTACACCCCCTACGAGCAGTACTTC	CASSSSVYTPYEQYF
TRBV7-9	TRBJ2-2	once	.	TGTGCCAGCAGCTTAGCTTCGGGGTCGAACACCGGGGAGCTGTTTTTT	CASSLASGSNTGELFF
TRBV4-3	TRBJ1-3	.	.	TGCGCCAGCAGCCAGGACAGCTCTGGAAACACCATATATTTT	CASSQDSSGNTIYF
TRBV6-1	TRBJ1-5	.	.	TGTGCCAGCAGTGAAAGTTCTCGGGGGGGCCCGCCCCAGCATTTT	CASSESSRGGPPQHF
TRBV19	TRBJ1-4	.	TRBD1	TGTGCCAGTTCAACCGGGACAGAGAGTTTTAATGAAAAACTGTTTTTT	CASSTGTESFNEKLFF
TRBV14	TRBJ1-4	once	TRBD1	TGTGCCAGCAGCGGGACAGGGAACGAAAAACTGTTTTTT	CASSGTGNEKLFF
TRBV7-9	TRBJ1-6	.	.	TGTGCCAGCAGCTTAGACAGGTCGAATTCACCCCTCCACTTT	CASSLDRSNSPLHF
TRBV5-1	TRBJ1-6	.	TRBD1	TGCGCCAGCAGCTACGCGGGACAGTCTAACTATAATTCACCCCTCCACTTT	CASSYAGQSNYNSPLHF
TRBV7-2	TRBJ1-2	.	.	TGTGCCAGCAGCGTCGAGGAGGGAAGGTCTGGCTACACCTTC	CASSVEEGRSGYTF
TRBV18	TRBJ2-7	.	TRBD2	TGTGCCAGCTCACCTTTAGAGTCGGTTGCGGGGGGCTTCTACGAGCAGTACTTC	CASSPLESVAGGFYEQYF
TRBV9	TRBJ1-3	.	.	TGTGCCAGCAGCCCCTCCGGGGGTTCCTCTGGAAGCACCATATATTTT	CASSPSGGSSGSTIYF
TRBV30	TRBJ2-2	.	.	TGTGCCTGGAGGCCCGGGAACACCGGGGAGCTGTTTTTT	CAWRPGNTGELFF
TRBV5-6	TRBJ1-2	.	.	TGTGCCAGCAGCTTCCAGGACAGATACTATGGCTACACCTTC	CASSFQDRYYGYTF
TRBV10-1	TRBJ1-6	.	.	TGCGCCAGCAGTGATCGGGGGGCGAGGGCCCTCCACTTT	CASSDRGARALHF
TRBV25-1	TRBJ2-7	.	.	TGTGCCAGCAGTGAGGGCCAGGTGCGCGAGCAGTACTTC	CASSEGQVREQYF
TRBV7-8	TRBJ1-5	many	TRBD1	TGTGCCAGCAGCCCCCGAGGGGACAGGAGTTTGAAGCCCCAGCATTTT	CASSPRGDRSLKPQHF
TRBV30	TRBJ1-2	.	TRBD1	TGTGCCTGGAGTCTCGGACAGGCACAAGGCGGCTACACCTTC	CAWSLGQAQGGYTF
TRBV6-5	TRBJ1-1	.	TRBD1	TGTGCCAGCAGTTTATCCGGGACAGGTGAAGCTTTCTTT	CASSLSGTGEAFF
TRBV11-3	TRBJ2-6	.	.	TGTGCCAGCAGGGGGCGTGGGGCCAACGTCCTGACTTTC	CASRGRGANVLTF
TRBV9	TRBJ1-1	.	TRBD1	TGTGCCAGCAGCGTAGCTGGGGACAGGGTTGGTGCTGAAGCTTTCTTT	CASSVAGDRVGAEAFF
TRBV5-6	TRBJ2-7	.	.	TGTGCCAGCAGCCACAGACAGTTATACGAGCAGTACTTC	CASSHRQLYEQYF
TRBV11-1	TRBJ1-1	.	TRBD1	TGTGCCAGCAGAAAACAGGGGCTCGACACTGAAGCTTTCTTT	CASRKQGLDTEAFF
TRBV28	TRBJ2-7	.	.	TGTGCCAGCAGTTTGGGGGCTGGGTTGGAGCAGTACTTC	CASSLGAGLEQYF
TRBV15	TRBJ2-2	.	TRBD1	TGTGCCACCAGCCACCTGAGGAGACAGGGGAACACCGGGGAGCTGTTTTTT	CATSHLRRQGNTGELFF
TRBV3-1/TRBV3-2	TRBJ1-2	.	TRBD1	TGTGCCAGCAGCCCGGGACAGCCCTATGGCTACACCTTC	CASSPGQPYGYTF
TRBV2	TRBJ1-1	.	.	TGTGCCAGCAACCAGGGCTTACGCACTGAAGCTTTCTTT	CASNQGLRTEAFF
TRBV29-1	TRBJ2-5	.	.	TGCAGCGTTGACCCCGGGACACCCCAAGAGACCCAGTACTTC	CSVDPGTPQETQYF
TRBV11-2	TRBJ1-1	once	TRBD1	TGTGCCAGCAGCCCGGACAGGGCGAACACTGAAGCTTTCTTT	CASSPDRANTEAFF
TRBV5-1	TRBJ2-1	.	.	TGCGCCAGCACGGAGGTAAGCTCCTACAATGAGCAGTTCTTC	CASTEVSSYNEQFF